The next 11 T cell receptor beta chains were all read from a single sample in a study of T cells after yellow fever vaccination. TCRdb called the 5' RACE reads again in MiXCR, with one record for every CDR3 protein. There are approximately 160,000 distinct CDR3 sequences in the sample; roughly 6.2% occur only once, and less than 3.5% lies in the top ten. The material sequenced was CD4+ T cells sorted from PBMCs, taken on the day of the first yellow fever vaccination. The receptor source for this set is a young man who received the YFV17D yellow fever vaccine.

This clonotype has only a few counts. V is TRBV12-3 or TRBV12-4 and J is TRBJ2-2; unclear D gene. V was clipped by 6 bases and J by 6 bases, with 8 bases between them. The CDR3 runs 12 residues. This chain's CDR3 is CASSLRPGELFF. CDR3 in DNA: TGTGCCAGCAGCCTTCGACCCGGGGAGCTGTTTTTT.

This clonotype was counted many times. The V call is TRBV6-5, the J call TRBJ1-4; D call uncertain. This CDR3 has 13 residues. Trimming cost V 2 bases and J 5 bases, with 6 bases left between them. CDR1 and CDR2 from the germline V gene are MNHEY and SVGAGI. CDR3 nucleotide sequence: TGTGCCAGCAGTTACGTGTTCAATGAAAAACTGTTTTTT. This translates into CASSYVFNEKLFF.

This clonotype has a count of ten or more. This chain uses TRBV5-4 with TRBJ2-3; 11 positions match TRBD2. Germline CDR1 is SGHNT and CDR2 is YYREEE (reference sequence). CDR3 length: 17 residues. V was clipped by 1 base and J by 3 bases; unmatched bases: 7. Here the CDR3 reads CASSLLSGGVMTDTQYF. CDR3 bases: TGTGCCAGCAGCTTGCTTAGCGGGGGGGTAATGACAGATACGCAGTATTTT.

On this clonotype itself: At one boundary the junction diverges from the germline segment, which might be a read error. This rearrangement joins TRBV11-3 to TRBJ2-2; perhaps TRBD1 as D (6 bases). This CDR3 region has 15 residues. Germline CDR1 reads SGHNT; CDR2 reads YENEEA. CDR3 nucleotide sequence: TGTGCCAGCAGCGTAGATGGACAGACCACCGGAGAGCTGTTTTTT. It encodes CASSVDGQTTGELFF. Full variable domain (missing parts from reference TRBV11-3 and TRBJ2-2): EAGVVQSPRYKIIEKKQPVAFWCNPISGHNTLYWYLQNLGQGPELLIRYENEEAVDDSQLPKDRFSAERLKGVDSTLKIQPAELGDSAVYLCASSVDGQTTGELFFGEGSRLTVL.

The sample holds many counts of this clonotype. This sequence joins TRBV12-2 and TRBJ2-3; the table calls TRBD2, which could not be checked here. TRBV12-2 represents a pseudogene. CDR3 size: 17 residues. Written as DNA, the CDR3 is TGTGCAAGTCGCTTAGCTACTAGCGGGGGAGGCACAGATACGCAGTATTTT. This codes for CASRLATSGGGTDTQYF.

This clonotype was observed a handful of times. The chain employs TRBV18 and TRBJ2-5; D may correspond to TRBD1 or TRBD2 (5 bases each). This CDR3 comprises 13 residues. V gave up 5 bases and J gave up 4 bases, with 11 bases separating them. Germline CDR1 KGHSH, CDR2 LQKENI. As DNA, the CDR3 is TGTGCCAGCTCAAAGAGGGGAGCAGAGACCCAGTACTTC. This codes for CASSKRGAETQYF.

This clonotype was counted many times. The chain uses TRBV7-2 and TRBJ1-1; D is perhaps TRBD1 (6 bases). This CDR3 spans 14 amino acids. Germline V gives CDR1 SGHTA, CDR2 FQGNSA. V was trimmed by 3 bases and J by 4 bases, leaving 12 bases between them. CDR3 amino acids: CASSFGTPVTEAFF. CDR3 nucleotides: TGTGCCAGCAGCTTTGGGACACCGGTCACTGAAGCTTTCTTT.

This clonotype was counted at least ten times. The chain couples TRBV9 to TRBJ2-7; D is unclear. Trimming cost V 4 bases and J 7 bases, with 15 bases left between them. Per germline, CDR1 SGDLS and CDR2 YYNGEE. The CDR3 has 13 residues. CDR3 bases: TGTGCCAGCAGCCCCTTAACGGTAGGGGAGCAGTACTTC. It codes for CASSPLTVGEQYF.

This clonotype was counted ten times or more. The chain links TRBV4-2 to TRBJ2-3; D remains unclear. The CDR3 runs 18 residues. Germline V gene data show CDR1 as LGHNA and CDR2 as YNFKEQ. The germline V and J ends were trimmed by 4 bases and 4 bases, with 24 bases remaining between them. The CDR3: CASSPSRGLLSSADTQYF. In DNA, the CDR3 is TGTGCCAGCAGCCCCAGTCGTGGCCTCCTATCTAGTGCAGATACGCAGTATTTT.

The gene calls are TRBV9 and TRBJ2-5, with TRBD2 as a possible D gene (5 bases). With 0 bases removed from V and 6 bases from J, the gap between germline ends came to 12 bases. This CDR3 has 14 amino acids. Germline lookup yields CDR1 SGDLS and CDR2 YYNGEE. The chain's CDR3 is CASSVATGLQTQYF. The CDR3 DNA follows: TGTGCCAGCAGCGTAGCTACGGGGTTACAGACCCAGTACTTC.

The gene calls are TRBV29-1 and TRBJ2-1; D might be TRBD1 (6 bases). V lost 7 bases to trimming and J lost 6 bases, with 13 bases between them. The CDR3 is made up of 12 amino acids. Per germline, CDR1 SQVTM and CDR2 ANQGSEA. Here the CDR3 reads CSGRGTFNEQFF. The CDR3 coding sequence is TGCAGCGGGAGAGGGACATTCAATGAGCAGTTCTTC.